This TCR beta chain was sequenced in a study of cytomegalovirus exposure and HLA in healthy donors. Study background: There were roughly 110 million unique TCR beta sequences, drawn from about 179 million T cells, in an earlier analysis.

Primers included in the PCR were 60 Vbeta and 13 Jbeta primers. Authors' methods: Approximately 11 million of the 60 million to 90 million unique TCR beta chains counted in a later analysis were shared. The protocol was immunoSEQ multiplex PCR, while the TCRdb copy is restricted to in-frame clones and leaves out a portion. The DNA was the basis for D and trimming; V, J and clone size are from that table. The data contain roughly 150,000 clones, more than 65% of them seen just once; the ten biggest clones take up 4% to 5%. The sequence came from a man between 18 and 35 years old in good health and CMV-seropositive. Sequenced material: PBMCs.

CDR3 DNA sequence: TGTGCCAGCAATCCGGGACAGGGGGCGTACAATGAGCAGTTCTTC. This codes for CASNPGQGAYNEQFF. V and J are TRBV6-5 and TRBJ2-1; 12 positions agree with TRBD1. Trimming removed 7 bases from V and 4 bases from J; junction bases left unmatched: 5. CDR3 length: 15 residues. Germline V CDR1 and CDR2: MNHEY, SVGAGI.